A single sample gave rise to the 15 T cell receptor beta chains below, sequenced in a study of T cell clonotyping in hematopoietic cell transplantation. Produced via immunoSEQ multiplex PCR; TCRdb's table is partial and in-frame only. Among 25,000 to 35,000 clones, approximately 94% were seen once, and the ten largest hold approximately 1.3%. Material for sequencing was peripheral blood mononuclear cells. The receptors stem from a man aged 45 to 65 in good health. Some clones in this sample may be carry-over from other donors' samples.

V is TRBV7-8 and J is TRBJ1-2, with unresolved D. The CDR3 spans 15 residues. The V gene's germline CDR1 is SGHVS and CDR2 FQNEAQ. V was trimmed by 2 bases and J by 6 bases, leaving 16 bases between them. CDR3 sequence: CASSLQVQILDGYTF. Written as DNA, the CDR3 is TGTGCCAGCAGCTTACAGGTTCAGATCTTGGATGGCTACACCTTC. The full variable domain, its missing parts supplied by reference TRBV7-8 and TRBJ1-2, is GAGVSQSPRYKVAKRGQDVALRCDPISGHVSLFWYQQALGQGPEFLTYFQNEAQLDKSGLPSDRFFAERPEGSVSTLKIQRTQQEDSAVYLCASSLQVQILDGYTFGSGTRLTVV.

The CDR3 spells CSVGFSGGEQYF. As DNA, the CDR3 is TGCAGCGTTGGCTTTAGCGGGGGCGAGCAGTACTTC. The rearrangement links TRBV29-1 to TRBJ2-7; 9 bases align to TRBD2. CDR3 size: 12 residues. CDR1 and CDR2 (germline): SQVTM, ANQGSEA. V gave up 4 bases and J gave up 6 bases; unmatched junction bases: 4.

CDR3 in amino acids: CASSLEVMNTEAFF. Here the CDR3 DNA reads TGCGCCAGCAGCTTGGAAGTGATGAACACTGAAGCTTTCTTT. The chain recombines TRBV5-1 with TRBJ1-1; D remains ambiguous. Germline CDR1 and CDR2: SGHRS and YFSETQ. The CDR3 is 14 residues long. Trimming cost V 0 bases and J 0 bases, with 6 bases left between them.

The chain uses TRBV6-1 and TRBJ2-1; 8 nucleotides agree with TRBD1. This CDR3 comprises 14 residues. V lost 4 bases and J lost 6; bases outside the gene matches: 5. Germline values: CDR1 MNHNS, CDR2 SASEGT. The CDR3 region is CASSAKDRGNEQFF. The CDR3 bases are TGTGCCAGCAGTGCGAAAGACAGGGGCAATGAGCAGTTCTTC.

This clone has more than one count but fewer than ten. The chain couples TRBV28 to TRBJ1-2; possibly TRBD1 for D (5 bases). Trimming stripped 1 base from V and 3 bases from J, with 9 bases between. Germline V gives CDR1 MDHEN, CDR2 SYDVKM. This CDR3 spans 14 amino acids. The CDR3 bases are TGTGCCAGCAGTTTATCCACAGGTGACTATGGCTACACCTTC. This gives the protein CASSLSTGDYGYTF.

The chain recombines TRBV28 with TRBJ1-6; D remains ambiguous. This CDR3 comprises 12 residues. Germline V gene data show CDR1 as MDHEN and CDR2 as SYDVKM. The germline V and J ends were trimmed by 5 bases and 10 bases, with 9 bases remaining between them. The DNA of the CDR3 is TGTGCCAGCAGTGCGAGAGGATCACCCCTCCACTTT. Translation: CASSARGSPLHF.

The J gene is TRBJ2-2, the V gene TRBV11-2; unclear D gene. Germline values: CDR1 SGHAT, CDR2 FQNNGV. Trimming removed 5 bases at V and 4 bases at J, with 14 bases between. The CDR3 contains 15 residues. The CDR3 loop is CASSPLITVTGELFF. In DNA form, the CDR3 reads TGTGCCAGCAGCCCCCTCATCACGGTCACCGGGGAGCTGTTTTTT.

The chain has TRBV6-6 and TRBJ1-3; a possible D gene is TRBD1 (6 bases). V was pared by 6 bases and J by 0 bases, with 9 bases between. This CDR3 is built from 14 residues. Germline V lookup: CDR1 MNHNY, CDR2 SVGAGI (reference sequence). The CDR3 DNA sequence: TGTGCCAGCAGCTGGACAGTCTCTGGAAACACCATATATTTT. Amino acid sequence: CASSWTVSGNTIYF.

This chain joins TRBV29-1 and TRBJ1-2; 8 positions match TRBD1. This CDR3 contains 13 residues. The germline gives CDR1 SQVTM, CDR2 ANQGSEA. The J segment lost 2 bases and the V segment lost 4 bases, leaving 3 bases of the junction unmatched. CDR3 nucleotide sequence: TGCAGCGTTGTGACAGGGGCAAACTATGGCTACACCTTC. Translation gives CSVVTGANYGYTF. Using reference TRBV29-1 and TRBJ1-2 for the parts outside the CDR3, the full variable domain is SAVISQKPSRDICQRGTSLTIQCQVDSQVTMMFWYRQQPGQSLTLIATANQGSEATYESGFVIDKFPISRPNLTFSTLTVSNMSPEDSSIYLCSVVTGANYGYTFGSGTRLTVV.

V and J are TRBV5-8 and TRBJ2-7, with no clear D. Germline values: CDR1 SGHTS, CDR2 YDEGEE. This CDR3 is built from 13 residues. With 3 bases removed from V and 6 bases from J, the gap between germline ends came to 13 bases. In DNA, the CDR3 is TGTGCCAGCAGCTGGTCAGATTCCGTCGAGCAGTACTTC. Its protein is CASSWSDSVEQYF.

This chain links TRBV4-2 with TRBJ1-5, with no clear D. Germline-derived CDR1 and CDR2 are LGHNA and YNFKEQ. The CDR3 covers 14 residues. Deletions cut 0 bases from V and 5 bases from J, with 8 bases between. The CDR3 nucleotides are TGTGCCAGCAGCCAAGATCGAGGGTATCAGCCCCAGCATTTT. The encoded protein is CASSQDRGYQPQHF.

J is TRBJ1-4 and V is TRBV5-6; TRBD1 might be the D (5 bases). Per germline, CDR1 SGHDT and CDR2 YYEEEE. The CDR3 consists of 14 residues. V was trimmed by 4 bases and J by 4 bases, leaving 11 bases between them. The CDR3 DNA follows: TGTGCCAGCAGCCTGGGACGGTTTAATGAAAAACTGTTTTTT. This translates into CASSLGRFNEKLFF.

The chain links TRBV6-4 to TRBJ1-1; possibly TRBD1 for D (5 bases). The V and J ends lost 6 bases and 1 base respectively, with 12 bases between them. Germline values: CDR1 MRHNA, CDR2 SNTAGT. The CDR3 sequence is 14 residues long. The CDR3 region is CASRDNDRNTEAFF. The CDR3 DNA sequence: TGTGCCAGCAGAGACAACGACAGGAACACTGAAGCTTTCTTT.

The gene calls are TRBV5-1 and TRBJ2-5; TRBD2 aligns across 8 bases. CDR3 length: 15 amino acids. In germline, CDR1 is SGHRS, CDR2 YFSETQ. V trimming: 2 bases; J trimming: 1 base; junction bases outside the gene matches: 4. CDR3 sequence: CASSLSAGGQETQYF. Here the CDR3 DNA reads TGCGCCAGCAGCTTATCTGCGGGGGGCCAAGAGACCCAGTACTTC. The whole variable domain, filled in from reference TRBV5-1 and TRBJ2-5, reads KAGVTQTPRYLIKTRGQQVTLSCSPISGHRSVSWYQQTPGQGLQFLFEYFSETQRNKGNFPGRFSGRQFSNSRSEMNVSTLELGDSALYLCASSLSAGGQETQYFGPGTRLLVL.

The V call is TRBV11-2, the J call TRBJ1-6; D not certain. Per the germline V gene, CDR1 is SGHAT and CDR2 is FQNNGV. The CDR3 is 13 residues long. Trimming stripped 6 bases from V and 6 bases from J, with 9 bases between. CDR3 bases: TGTGCCAGCAGATGGGAGGGTAATTCACCCCTCCACTTT. Residues: CASRWEGNSPLHF. Full variable domain (remainder filled in from reference TRBV11-2 and TRBJ1-6): EAGVAQSPRYKIIEKRQSVAFWCNPISGHATLYWYQQILGQGPKLLIQFQNNGVVDDSQLPKDRFSAERLKGVDSTLKIQPAKLEDSAVYLCASRWEGNSPLHFGNGTRLTVT.